A single sample is the source of the 18 T cell receptor beta chains below, sequenced in a study of blood T cell repertoires in COVID-19. Sequencing was performed with immunoSEQ multiplex PCR; in TCRdb, only in-frame clones are kept and a portion is missing. The sample consists of 400,000 or so clones, approximately 89% of them appearing once. Material for sequencing was PBMCs or T cells enriched from blood (not recorded which). These receptor sequences come from a man in his forties or fifties in a cohort exposed to, infected with or recovered from COVID-19 (not recorded which).

This clone was detected once. The J gene is TRBJ1-4, the V gene TRBV5-1, with D possibly matching TRBD1 (6 bases). The CDR3 covers 15 residues. Germline V lookup: CDR1 SGHRS, CDR2 YFSETQ. Deletions cut 1 base from V and 8 bases from J, with 15 bases between. The CDR3 loop reads CASSLFGGPEEKLFF. CDR3 in DNA: TGCGCCAGCAGCTTGTTCGGGGGGCCGGAGGAAAAACTGTTTTTT.

The chain carries TRBV9 and TRBJ2-5; possibly TRBD2 for D (6 bases). CDR3 length: 17 amino acids. Trimming took 2 bases from V and 1 from J, leaving 18 bases between them. Germline V CDR1 and CDR2: SGDLS, YYNGEE. CDR3 amino acids: CASSVGGAGNGQETQYF. The CDR3 DNA reads as TGTGCCAGCAGCGTGGGGGGAGCAGGGAACGGCCAAGAGACCCAGTACTTC. The complete variable domain, with remaining parts taken from reference TRBV9 and TRBJ2-5, reads DSGVTQTPKHLITATGQRVTLRCSPRSGDLSVYWYQQSLDQGLQFLIQYYNGEERAKGNILERFSAQQFPDLHSELNLSSLELGDSALYFCASSVGGAGNGQETQYFGPGTRLLVL.

This clone was counted only a few times. This chain connects TRBV10-3 to TRBJ2-7, with 10 positions matching TRBD2. V lost 4 bases, J lost 6 bases, and 6 bases stayed unmatched. This CDR3 has 14 amino acids. Germline V gene lookup returns CDR1 ENHRY and CDR2 SYGVKD. CDR3 sequence (DNA): TGTGCCATCAGTGGAACTAGCGGGAATACCGAGCAGTACTTC. This codes for CAISGTSGNTEQYF.

This clone was detected once. This chain uses TRBV19 with TRBJ2-1, with unresolved D. This CDR3 is built from 14 residues. V was trimmed by 5 bases and J by 6 bases, leaving 14 bases between them. Per the germline V gene, CDR1 is LNHDA and CDR2 is SQIVND (reference sequence). The CDR3 loop reads CASSPTVSGNEQFF. The CDR3 DNA is TGTGCCAGTAGTCCCACGGTTTCTGGCAATGAGCAGTTCTTC.

The chain couples TRBV6-5 to TRBJ1-5; no clear D. Deletions cut 6 bases from V and 0 bases from J, with 9 bases between. Germline V lookup: CDR1 MNHEY, CDR2 SVGAGI. CDR3 length equals 14 residues. This CDR3 is CASRQHYSNQPQHF. The CDR3 DNA reads as TGTGCCAGCAGACAACACTATAGCAATCAGCCCCAGCATTTT.

The gene calls are TRBV15 and TRBJ2-1, with 9 bases fitting TRBD1. The CDR3 length is 16 residues. J gave up 7 bases and V 2 bases, and 9 bases lay outside the gene matches. Germline V gene sequence: CDR1 LNHNV, CDR2 YYDKDF (reference sequence). CDR3 region: CATSRPPGQGRNEQFF. The CDR3, as DNA: TGTGCCACCAGCAGACCACCGGGACAGGGAAGGAATGAGCAGTTCTTC.

The chain couples TRBV28 to TRBJ2-1, with TRBD2 matching over 15 bases. The germline V gene encodes CDR1 MDHEN and CDR2 SYDVKM. V gave up 7 bases and J gave up 7 bases; unmatched junction bases: 5. The CDR3 spans 15 residues. The CDR3 spells CASTAGTSGRNEQFF. DNA of the CDR3: TGTGCCAGCACCGCGGGGACTAGCGGGAGGAATGAGCAGTTCTTC.

The J gene is TRBJ1-5, the V gene TRBV6-5; 8 bases are a match to TRBD1. From germline, CDR1 is MNHEY and CDR2 SVGAGI. The CDR3 runs to 15 residues. V lost 7 bases, J lost 6 bases, and 11 bases stayed unmatched. In nucleotides, the CDR3 is TGTGCCAGCACTACCGGGACAGGAGGCTTTCAGCCCCAGCATTTT. Its translation is CASTTGTGGFQPQHF.

The chain combines TRBV5-1 with TRBJ2-3; the match to TRBD2 covers 9 bases. From germline, CDR1 is SGHRS and CDR2 YFSETQ. Trimming removed 5 bases from V and 4 bases from J; junction bases left unmatched: 2. The CDR3 is 13 amino acids. CDR3 DNA sequence: TGCGCCAGCAGGGTAGCGGGAGCAGATACGCAGTATTTT. Translation: CASRVAGADTQYF.

The J gene is TRBJ2-3, the V gene TRBV28, with 9 bases matching TRBD2. The CDR3 covers 18 residues. J lost 1 base, V lost 2 bases, and 10 bases had no gene match. CDR1 and CDR2 from the germline V gene are MDHEN and SYDVKM. CDR3 residues: CASSLLAGGSIGTDTQYF. For the CDR3, the DNA is TGTGCCAGCAGTTTACTGGCGGGAGGGTCTATAGGCACAGATACGCAGTATTTT.

The rearrangement links TRBV27 to TRBJ2-3; D not certain. Germline-derived CDR1 and CDR2 are MNHEY and SMNVEV (reference sequence). V lost 7 bases and J 0 bases, leaving 11 bases between the germline ends. This CDR3 comprises 14 residues. DNA for the CDR3: TGTGCCAGCACCCCAGGCCCCAGCACAGATACGCAGTATTTT. Protein product: CASTPGPSTDTQYF.

This chain connects TRBV10-2 to TRBJ1-3; no definite D call. Germline V gives CDR1 WSHSY, CDR2 SAAADI. The CDR3 length is 16 residues. Trimming took off 0 bases at V and 0 bases at J, with 9 bases between the two ends. The CDR3 sequence is CASSESGRSSGNTIYF. The CDR3 coding sequence is TGCGCCAGCAGTGAGTCAGGGAGGTCCTCTGGAAACACCATATATTTT.

This chain connects TRBV30 to TRBJ2-1; TRBD2 matches at 8 bases. Trimming cost V 7 bases and J 8 bases; bases outside gene matches: 4. This CDR3 has 11 amino acids. Germline V gene data show CDR1 as GTSNPN and CDR2 as SVGIG (reference sequence). The CDR3 DNA reads TGTGCCTCCAGCGGGAGACATGAGCAGTTCTTC. Its protein is CASSGRHEQFF.

This sequence joins TRBV19 and TRBJ2-7; 8 bases align to TRBD2. J was trimmed by 4 bases and V by 7 bases; bases with no gene match: 3. The CDR3 loop spans 12 amino acids. Germline V lookup: CDR1 LNHDA, CDR2 SQIVND (reference sequence). The CDR3 DNA reads TGTGCCAGTACCGGGAGGGATTACGAGCAGTACTTC. It specifies CASTGRDYEQYF. Supplemented by reference TRBV19 and TRBJ2-7, the full variable domain reads DGGITQSPKYLFRKEGQNVTLSCEQNLNHDAMYWYRQDPGQGLRLIYYSQIVNDFQKGDIAEGYSVSREKKESFPLTVTSAQKNPTAFYLCASTGRDYEQYFGPGTRLTVT.

The chain carries TRBV28 and TRBJ2-1, with a tentative D call TRBD2 (5 bases). V was clipped by 5 bases and J by 8 bases, with 13 bases between them. Germline CDR1 and CDR2: MDHEN and SYDVKM. The CDR3 runs 13 residues. CDR3 amino acids: CASSKTVGDEQFF. The CDR3 coding sequence is TGTGCCAGCAGTAAGACCGTCGGGGATGAGCAGTTCTTC.

The rearrangement joins TRBV27 to TRBJ1-5; TRBD1 aligns across 8 bases. This CDR3 spans 18 amino acids. Germline loops: CDR1 MNHEY, CDR2 SMNVEV (reference sequence). V gave up 5 bases and J gave up 0 bases; unmatched junction bases: 12. CDR3 sequence (DNA): TGTGCCAGCAGTCCCCGGGGGACAGGTCCGAATAGCAATCAGCCCCAGCATTTT. This sequence encodes CASSPRGTGPNSNQPQHF.

The chain combines TRBV5-1 with TRBJ2-3; a weak D match, TRBD2 (6 bases). Germline values: CDR1 SGHRS, CDR2 YFSETQ. This CDR3 is built from 16 residues. With 6 bases removed from V and 1 base from J, the gap between germline ends came to 18 bases. CDR3 in amino acids: CASTRVGEVGTDTQYF. The CDR3 DNA reads TGCGCCAGCACGCGAGTGGGGGAGGTGGGCACAGATACGCAGTATTTT. Looking up the rest from reference TRBV5-1 and TRBJ2-3 gives the full variable domain: KAGVTQTPRYLIKTRGQQVTLSCSPISGHRSVSWYQQTPGQGLQFLFEYFSETQRNKGNFPGRFSGRQFSNSRSEMNVSTLELGDSALYLCASTRVGEVGTDTQYFGPGTRLTVL.

In its sample, this clone was seen a few times. The V call is TRBV7-2, the J call TRBJ1-1; tentative D call: TRBD1 (5 bases). Germline loops: CDR1 SGHTA, CDR2 FQGNSA. V lost 7 bases and J 0 bases, leaving 12 bases between the germline ends. The CDR3 is made up of 14 amino acids. CDR3: CASTGGVLNTEAFF. The DNA of the CDR3 is TGTGCCAGCACGGGGGGGGTCCTGAACACTGAAGCTTTCTTT.